The source of this T cell receptor (beta chain) is a study of control samples from healthy donors and cancer patients. Repertoires were generated with immunoSEQ multiplex PCR, while TCRdb's copy carries only in-frame clones and drops some. The profile covers tens of thousands of clones, with 80% to 90% appearing a single time and roughly 2.8% taken by the ten largest. Trimming took 1 base from V and 4 from J, leaving 11 bases between them. Germline-derived CDR1 and CDR2 are MDHEN and SYDVKM. The CDR3 has 15 amino acids. The receptor comes from a woman aged 45-65 years with lung cancer. Sequencing input: PBMCs. The V call is TRBV28, the J call TRBJ2-1; possibly TRBD1 for D (5 bases). CDR3: CASSLYDSPYNEQFF. CDR3 DNA sequence: TGTGCCAGCAGTTTATACGACAGCCCATACAATGAGCAGTTCTTC.